The entry below gives a single T cell receptor (beta chain) sequence along with its context. This sample is drawn from a study of blood T cell repertoires in COVID-19. For the study at large: The study drew acute and convalescent COVID-19 samples from the United States, Italy and Spain. T cells, B-cell-depleted T cells, or PBMCs provided the cDNA or gDNA that served as material.

The CDR3 is 14 amino acids. Germline V gene sequence: CDR1 SGHTA, CDR2 FQGTGA. Between the trimmed V and J ends, which lost 1 base and 0 bases, there was a span of 6 bases. Here immunoSEQ multiplex PCR was the method, and the copy in TCRdb shows in-frame clones only, minus some. The sample holds roughly 70,000 clones, around 90% seen once. Sequencing was done on a sample of peripheral blood. The origin of this receptor is a woman older than 75 with active COVID-19. This sequence joins TRBV7-3 and TRBJ2-5; D possibly corresponds to TRBD2 (5 bases). CDR3 in DNA: TGTGCCAGCAGCTTAATGCGGGACCAAGAGACCCAGTACTTC. This gives the protein CASSLMRDQETQYF.